The 5 T cell receptor beta chains listed next were all sequenced from one sample in a study of tumor and adjacent non-tumor tissue in lung cancer. This sample's RNA came from whole unsorted tissue. The library came from three nested PCR rounds adapted from ARM-PCR protocols. Via MiXCR, TCRdb re-called the multiplex PCR reads, giving one row per CDR3 protein. The top ten clones hold 15% of a sample with about 85,000 distinct CDR3 sequences, roughly three fifths of them seen once. The sequencing sample was made of lung tumor tissue. The receptors shown here come from a man aged 70 or older with non-small cell lung cancer.

Points on this clonotype: The conserved phenylalanine or tryptophan is not found at the CDR3 terminus, so this likely reflects a read error. The limits of the CDR3 on the DNA are not certain, so only TCRdb's listed CDR3 is given. The chain uses TRBV11-2 and TRBJ2-3; the listed D gene, TRBD1, was not tested against the DNA. The germline V gene encodes CDR1 SGHAT and CDR2 FQNNGV. The CDR3 region is 15 residues in length, termini included. The CDR3 protein is CAGSAGQGLANTRYY.

This clonotype was observed many times. This chain connects TRBV24-1 to TRBJ2-2; D assignment may be TRBD1 or TRBD2 (5 bases each). The CDR3 runs 17 residues. The V end was cut by 10 bases, the J end by 0 bases, with 20 bases between. The V gene's germline CDR1 is KGHDR and CDR2 SFDVKD. The CDR3 region has the DNA TGTGCCACAGGGACCCACAAGGGGCGCCCGAACACCGGGGAGCTGTTTTTT. Translating gives CATGTHKGRPNTGELFF.

Regarding this clonotype: The junction differs from germline at one of its ends, possibly a read error. The V and J genes are TRBV6-5 and TRBJ1-2; 8 bases line up with TRBD1. CDR1 and CDR2 from the germline V gene are MNHEY and SVGAGI. The CDR3 consists of 15 residues. The CDR3 region is CANSRQGTANYGYTF. CDR3 DNA: TGTGCCAACAGTAGACAGGGGACGGCTAACTATGGCTACACCTTC.

By frequency in the sample, this clonotype is medium-sized. The chain joins TRBV12-3 or TRBV12-4 to TRBJ1-2; D unresolved. The length of the CDR3 is 14 residues. V dropped 5 bases and J dropped 7 bases, with 17 bases sitting between them. The CDR3 sequence is CASSPRGGSRGYTF. CDR3 sequence (DNA): TGTGCCAGCAGTCCCCGAGGAGGGTCGCGTGGCTACACCTTC.

This clonotype was seen a few times. This chain uses TRBV5-1 with TRBJ1-1, with D uncertain. This CDR3 contains 14 residues. Germline-derived CDR1 and CDR2 are SGHRS and YFSETQ. The V end was cut by 3 bases, the J end by 1 base, with 10 bases between. The chain's CDR3 is CASSSEISNTEAFF. The CDR3 DNA sequence: TGCGCCAGCAGCTCCGAGATTTCGAACACTGAAGCTTTCTTT.